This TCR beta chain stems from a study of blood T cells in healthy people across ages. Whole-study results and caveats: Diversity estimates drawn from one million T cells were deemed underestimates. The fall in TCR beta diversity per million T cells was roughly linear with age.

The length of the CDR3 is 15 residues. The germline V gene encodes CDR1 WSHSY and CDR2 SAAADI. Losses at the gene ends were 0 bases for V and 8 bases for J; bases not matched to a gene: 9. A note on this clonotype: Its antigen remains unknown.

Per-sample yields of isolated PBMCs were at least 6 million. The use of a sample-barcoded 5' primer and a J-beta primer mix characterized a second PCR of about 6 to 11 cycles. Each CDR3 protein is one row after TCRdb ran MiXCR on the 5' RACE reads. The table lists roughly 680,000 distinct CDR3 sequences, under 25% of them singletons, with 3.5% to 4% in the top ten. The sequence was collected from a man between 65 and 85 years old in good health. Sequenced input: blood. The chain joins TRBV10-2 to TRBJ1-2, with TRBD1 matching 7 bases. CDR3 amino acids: CASSESVTGIFGYTF. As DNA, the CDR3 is TGCGCCAGCAGTGAGTCGGTGACAGGGATTTTCGGCTACACCTTC.